The 18 T cell receptor beta chains in this list originate from one sample, sequenced in a study of response to subunit inactivated influenza vaccine. Each CDR3 protein is one row after TCRdb ran MiXCR on the RT-PCR reads. Here the sample spans more than 700,000 distinct CDR3 sequences, about 20% being singletons. Sequencing was performed on PBMCs from blood, taken 5 to 6 days after vaccination. These receptors were obtained from a man aged 45-65 years who received an inactivated influenza vaccine.

This clonotype showed up just a few times. The chain joins TRBV6-5 to TRBJ2-1, with a tentative D call TRBD1 (5 bases). CDR1 is MNHEY and CDR2 is SVGAGI in the germline V gene. The V and J ends lost 7 bases and 0 bases respectively, with 10 bases between them. The CDR3 spans 14 residues. Here the CDR3 DNA reads TGTGCCAGCAAGTTGGACACCTCCTACAATGAGCAGTTCTTC. This translates into CASKLDTSYNEQFF.

This clonotype has just a few counts. This chain uses TRBV4-2 with TRBJ2-1, with TRBD2 matching over 12 bases. This CDR3 comprises 19 residues. From germline, CDR1 is LGHNA and CDR2 YNFKEQ. The V segment lost 4 bases and the J segment 0 bases; nucleotides outside the gene matches: 10. The CDR3 protein is CASSPTSGGPAASYNEQFF. The DNA of the CDR3 is TGTGCCAGCAGCCCTACTAGCGGGGGGCCGGCTGCCTCCTACAATGAGCAGTTCTTC.

V gene TRBV29-1 combines with J gene TRBJ1-5; a possible D gene is TRBD1 (5 bases). Germline CDR1 is SQVTM and CDR2 is ANQGSEA. Trimming pared 2 bases from V and 5 bases from J, leaving 10 bases between. CDR3 length equals 13 residues. The CDR3, as DNA: TGCAGCGTTGAATTGGGGCGGGATCAGCCCCAGCATTTT. Translation gives CSVELGRDQPQHF.

This clonotype occurred a few times. The CDR3, as DNA: TGTGCCAGCAGGGTGACAGGCGGAAATTCACCCCTCCACTTT. Amino acid sequence: CASRVTGGNSPLHF. V and J are TRBV25-1 and TRBJ1-6; weak D call: TRBD1 (6 bases). V was shortened by 6 bases and J by 7 bases, with 13 bases between the two germline ends. This CDR3 spans 14 amino acids. Germline assignment: CDR1 MGHDK and CDR2 SYGVNS.

This rearrangement joins TRBV7-2 to TRBJ2-5; TRBD2 matches at 11 bases. The CDR3 is 15 amino acids. Germline V gene sequence: CDR1 SGHTA, CDR2 FQGNSA. Trimming cost V 6 bases and J 5 bases; bases outside gene matches: 8. CDR3 DNA sequence: TGTGCCAGCAGGATAGCGGGAGGGCGGGGTGAGACCCAGTACTTC. It specifies CASRIAGGRGETQYF.

The chain is built from TRBV6-5 and TRBJ2-1, with 11 bases that match TRBD2. Losses at the gene ends were 2 bases for V and 5 bases for J; bases not matched to a gene: 8. The CDR3 totals 17 residues. Germline V gene data show CDR1 as MNHEY and CDR2 as SVGAGI. This chain's CDR3 is CASSYLRLAGNHNEQFF. In DNA form, the CDR3 reads TGTGCCAGCAGTTACCTACGACTAGCGGGAAATCACAATGAGCAGTTCTTC.

In its sample, this clonotype was seen a few times. This chain joins TRBV7-2 and TRBJ1-1; the match to TRBD1 covers 7 bases. This CDR3 spans 16 amino acids. Germline V gene data show CDR1 as SGHTA and CDR2 as FQGNSA. V shed 5 bases and J 0 bases; nucleotides not matched to a gene: 9. CDR3 protein: CASSQGGGRMNTEAFF. CDR3 nucleotides: TGTGCCAGCAGCCAGGGGGGCGGTCGAATGAACACTGAAGCTTTCTTT. Using reference TRBV7-2 and TRBJ1-1 for the parts outside the CDR3, the full variable domain is GAGVSQSPSNKVTEKGKDVELRCDPISGHTALYWYRQSLGQGLEFLIYFQGNSAPDKSGLPSDRFSAERTGGSVSTLTIQRTQQEDSAVYLCASSQGGGRMNTEAFFGQGTRLTVV.

A few counts support this clonotype. The chain joins TRBV20-1 to TRBJ1-2; the D gene is possibly TRBD1 (5 bases). The V gene lost 3 bases and the J gene lost 4 bases, with 9 bases spanning the gap. The germline gives CDR1 DFQATT, CDR2 SNEGSKA (reference sequence). This CDR3 comprises 12 residues. The CDR3 DNA is TGCAGTGCTAGTGGGGGAGCCTATGGCTACACCTTC. Protein: CSASGGAYGYTF.

The chain carries TRBV27 and TRBJ2-2; 9 bases line up with TRBD1. Germline V lookup: CDR1 MNHEY, CDR2 SMNVEV (reference sequence). V shed 1 base, J shed 6 bases, and the junction held 9 bases outside the gene matches. This CDR3 has 17 amino acids. The CDR3, as DNA: TGTGCCAGCAGTTTATTTAACCCGGGACAGGGATCCGGGGAGCTGTTTTTT. It specifies CASSLFNPGQGSGELFF.

This clonotype was seen only a few times. The rearrangement joins TRBV5-1 to TRBJ2-1; unclear D gene. The CDR3 is 14 amino acids. V was clipped by 0 bases and J by 7 bases, with 11 bases between them. Germline V lookup: CDR1 SGHRS, CDR2 YFSETQ. The chain's CDR3 is CASSLAEAPNEQFF. The DNA for the CDR3 is TGCGCCAGCAGCTTGGCAGAGGCTCCGAATGAGCAGTTCTTC.

The rearrangement joins TRBV20-1 to TRBJ2-3; perhaps TRBD1 as D (6 bases). Trimming took 6 bases from V and 5 from J, leaving 12 bases between them. CDR3 length equals 12 residues. Germline values: CDR1 DFQATT, CDR2 SNEGSKA (reference sequence). The CDR3 protein is CSAVGGLDTQYF. For the CDR3, the DNA is TGCAGTGCAGTAGGGGGTTTAGATACGCAGTATTTT.

This clonotype was picked up many times. The chain joins TRBV24-1 to TRBJ1-4; no definite D call. V was pared by 2 bases and J by 10 bases, with 4 bases between. Germline V CDR1 and CDR2: KGHDR, SFDVKD. This CDR3 comprises 11 residues. The CDR3 DNA is TGTGCCACCAGTGATTCTGGAAAACTGTTTTTT. This codes for CATSDSGKLFF.

The chain uses TRBV20-1 and TRBJ1-1; no firm D call. The CDR3 is 13 residues long. Trimming removed 2 bases from V and 1 base from J, with 8 bases in between. Germline V gene lookup returns CDR1 DFQATT and CDR2 SNEGSKA (reference sequence). The CDR3 spells CSARKWRNTEAFF. The CDR3 bases are TGCAGTGCTAGAAAGTGGAGGAACACTGAAGCTTTCTTT.

This clonotype was counted between two and nine times. Written as DNA, the CDR3 is TGTGCCAGCAGCAAATTGCGGTGGACAGGGAAGGGATCTCAGCCCCAGCATTTT. Protein sequence: CASSKLRWTGKGSQPQHF. The chain employs TRBV21-1 and TRBJ1-5; TRBD1, the table's D call, lacks a check against the DNA. TRBV21-1 is noted as a pseudogene. CDR3 length: 18 amino acids.

This clonotype was seen a handful of times. The J gene is TRBJ2-7, the V gene TRBV2; 9 nucleotides agree with TRBD2. Per germline, CDR1 SNHLY and CDR2 FYNNEI. The CDR3 length is 16 residues. V lost 2 bases to trimming and J lost 3 bases; unmatched junction nucleotides: 8. The chain's CDR3 is CASSEFSLAGNYEQYF. As DNA, the CDR3 is TGTGCCAGCAGTGAATTCTCCCTAGCGGGAAACTACGAGCAGTACTTC.

The V and J genes are TRBV20-1 and TRBJ2-2; 7 bases agree with TRBD1. The CDR3 contains 15 residues. The germline V gene encodes CDR1 DFQATT and CDR2 SNEGSKA (reference sequence). V gave up 1 base and J gave up 4 bases; unmatched junction bases: 6. Here the CDR3 reads CSARGGTVSTGELFF. CDR3 bases: TGCAGTGCTAGAGGAGGGACAGTCAGCACCGGGGAGCTGTTTTTT.

This clonotype was seen repeatedly, ten times or more. The chain's CDR3 is CASSLAGPSGPYEQYF. Here the CDR3 DNA reads TGTGCCAGCAGCTTAGCGGGGCCTAGCGGTCCATACGAGCAGTACTTC. The V and J genes are TRBV7-9 and TRBJ2-7; 7 bases match TRBD2. V gave up 0 bases and J gave up 4 bases; unmatched junction bases: 9. Germline values: CDR1 SEHNR, CDR2 FQNEAQ (reference sequence). The length of the CDR3 is 16 residues.

The CDR3 is CASSLAGRRLHQETQYF. The CDR3 nucleotides read TGTGCCAGCAGCTTGGCGGGACGACGGCTACACCAAGAGACCCAGTACTTC. V usage is TRBV5-6 and J usage is TRBJ2-5; the D gene could be TRBD1 or TRBD2 (5 bases each). Trimming cost V 0 bases and J 0 bases, with 15 bases left between them. The CDR3 extends over 17 amino acids. The germline CDR1 and CDR2 sequences are SGHDT and YYEEEE.